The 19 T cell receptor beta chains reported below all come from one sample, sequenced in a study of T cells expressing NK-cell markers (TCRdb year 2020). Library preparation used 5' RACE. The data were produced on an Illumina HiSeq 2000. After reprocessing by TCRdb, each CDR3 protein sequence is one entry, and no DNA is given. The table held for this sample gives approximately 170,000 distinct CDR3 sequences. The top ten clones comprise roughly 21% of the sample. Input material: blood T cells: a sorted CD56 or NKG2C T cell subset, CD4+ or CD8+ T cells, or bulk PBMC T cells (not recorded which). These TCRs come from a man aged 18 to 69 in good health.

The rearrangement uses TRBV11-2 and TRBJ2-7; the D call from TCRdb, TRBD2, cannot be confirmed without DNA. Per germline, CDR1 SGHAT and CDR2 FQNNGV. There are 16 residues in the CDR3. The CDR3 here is CASSSPTGRSPYEQYF.

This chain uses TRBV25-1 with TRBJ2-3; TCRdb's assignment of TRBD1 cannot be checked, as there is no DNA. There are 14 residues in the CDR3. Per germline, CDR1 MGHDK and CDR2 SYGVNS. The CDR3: CASTEKGAGDTQYF.

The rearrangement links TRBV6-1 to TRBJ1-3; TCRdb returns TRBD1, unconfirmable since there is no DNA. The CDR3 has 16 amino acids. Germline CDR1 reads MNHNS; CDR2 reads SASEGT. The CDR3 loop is CASSEGAEYSGNTIYF.

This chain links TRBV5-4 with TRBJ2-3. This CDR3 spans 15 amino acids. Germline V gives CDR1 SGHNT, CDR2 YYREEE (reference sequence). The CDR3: CASSLDRGRTDTQYF.

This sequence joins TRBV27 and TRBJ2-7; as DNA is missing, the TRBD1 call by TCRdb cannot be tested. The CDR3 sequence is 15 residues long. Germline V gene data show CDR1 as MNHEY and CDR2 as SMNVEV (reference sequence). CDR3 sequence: CASSTALPGAYEQYF.

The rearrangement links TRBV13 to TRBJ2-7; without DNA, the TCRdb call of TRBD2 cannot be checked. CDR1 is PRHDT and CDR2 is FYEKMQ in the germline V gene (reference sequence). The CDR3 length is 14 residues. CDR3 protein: CASSSTIPSYEQYF.

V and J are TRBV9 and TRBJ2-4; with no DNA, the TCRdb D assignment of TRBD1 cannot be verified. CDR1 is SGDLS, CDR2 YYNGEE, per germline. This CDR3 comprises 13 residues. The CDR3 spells CASSAPGGNIQYF.

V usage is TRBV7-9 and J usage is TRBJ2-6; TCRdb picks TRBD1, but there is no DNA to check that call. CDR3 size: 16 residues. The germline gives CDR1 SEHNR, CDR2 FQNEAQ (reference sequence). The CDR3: CASSSLLVAGANVLTF.

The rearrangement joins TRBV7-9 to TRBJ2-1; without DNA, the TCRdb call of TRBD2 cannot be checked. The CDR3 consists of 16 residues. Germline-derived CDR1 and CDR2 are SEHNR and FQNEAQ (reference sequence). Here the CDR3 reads CASSLGPSGGYNEQFF.

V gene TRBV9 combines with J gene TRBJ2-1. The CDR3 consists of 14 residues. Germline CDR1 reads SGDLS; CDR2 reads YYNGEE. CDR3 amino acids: CASSVGGTYNEQFF.

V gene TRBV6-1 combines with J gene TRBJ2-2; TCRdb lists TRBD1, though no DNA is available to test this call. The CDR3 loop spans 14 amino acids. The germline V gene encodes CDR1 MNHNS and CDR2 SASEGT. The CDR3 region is CASSEQGDTGELFF.

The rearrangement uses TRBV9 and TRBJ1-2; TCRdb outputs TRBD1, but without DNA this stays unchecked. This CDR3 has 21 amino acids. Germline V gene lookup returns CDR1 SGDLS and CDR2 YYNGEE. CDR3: CASSSPSTRDRGTAVGLGYTF. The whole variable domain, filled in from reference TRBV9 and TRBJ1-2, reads DSGVTQTPKHLITATGQRVTLRCSPRSGDLSVYWYQQSLDQGLQFLIQYYNGEERAKGNILERFSAQQFPDLHSELNLSSLELGDSALYFCASSSPSTRDRGTAVGLGYTFGSGTRLTVV.

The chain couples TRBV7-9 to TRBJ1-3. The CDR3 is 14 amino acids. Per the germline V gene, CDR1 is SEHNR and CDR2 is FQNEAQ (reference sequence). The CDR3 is CASSLNLSGNTIYF.

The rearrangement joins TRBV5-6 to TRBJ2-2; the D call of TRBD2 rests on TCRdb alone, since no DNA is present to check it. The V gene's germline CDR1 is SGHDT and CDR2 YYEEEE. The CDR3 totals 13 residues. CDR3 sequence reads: CASSFLVAGELFF.

The CDR3 here is CASSETPLNTGELFF. This rearrangement joins TRBV2 to TRBJ2-2; TCRdb's D gene call, TRBD1, goes unchecked for lack of DNA. The CDR3 runs 15 residues. Germline CDR1 and CDR2: SNHLY and FYNNEI.

CDR3 sequence reads: CASSLLGTSGGSYNEQFF. The genes are TRBV27 and TRBJ2-1; no DNA is available, so the TRBD2 call from TCRdb remains unchecked. Germline CDR1 is MNHEY and CDR2 is SMNVEV (reference sequence). This CDR3 region has 18 residues.

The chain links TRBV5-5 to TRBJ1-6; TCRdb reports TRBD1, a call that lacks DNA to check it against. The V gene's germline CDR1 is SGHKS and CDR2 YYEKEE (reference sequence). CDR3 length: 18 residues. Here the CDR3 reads CASSPRAGDRGYNSPLHF.

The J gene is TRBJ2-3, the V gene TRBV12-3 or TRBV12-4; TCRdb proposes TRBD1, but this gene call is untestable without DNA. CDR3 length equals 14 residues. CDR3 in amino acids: CASSFSPGADTQYF.

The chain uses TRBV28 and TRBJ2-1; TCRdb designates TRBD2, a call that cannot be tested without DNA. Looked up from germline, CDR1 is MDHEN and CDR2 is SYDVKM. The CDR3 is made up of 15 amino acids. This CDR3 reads CASSPRGGHNNEQFF.